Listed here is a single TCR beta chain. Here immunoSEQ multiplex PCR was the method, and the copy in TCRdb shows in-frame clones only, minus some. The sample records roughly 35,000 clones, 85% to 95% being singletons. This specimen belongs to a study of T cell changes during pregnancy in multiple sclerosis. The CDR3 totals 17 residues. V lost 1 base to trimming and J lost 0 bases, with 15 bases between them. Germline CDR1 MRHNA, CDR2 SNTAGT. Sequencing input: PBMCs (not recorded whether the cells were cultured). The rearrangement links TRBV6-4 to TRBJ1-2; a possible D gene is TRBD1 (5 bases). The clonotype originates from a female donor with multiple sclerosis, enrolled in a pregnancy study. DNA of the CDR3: TGTGCCAGCAGTGACTGGAGTTCCCCGGACACTAACTATGGCTACACCTTC. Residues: CASSDWSSPDTNYGYTF.